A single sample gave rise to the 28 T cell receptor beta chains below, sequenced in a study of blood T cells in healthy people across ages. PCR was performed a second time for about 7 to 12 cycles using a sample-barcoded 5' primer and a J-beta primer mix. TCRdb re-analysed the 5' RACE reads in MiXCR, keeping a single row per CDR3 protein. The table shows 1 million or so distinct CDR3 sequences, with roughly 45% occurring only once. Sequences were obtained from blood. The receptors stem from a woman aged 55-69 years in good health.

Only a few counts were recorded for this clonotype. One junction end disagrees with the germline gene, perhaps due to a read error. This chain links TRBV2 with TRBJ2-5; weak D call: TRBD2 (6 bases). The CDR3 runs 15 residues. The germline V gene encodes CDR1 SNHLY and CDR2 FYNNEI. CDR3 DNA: TGTGCCGGCAGTGAACACAGTGGGGGGTGGGAGACCCAGTACTTC. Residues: CAGSEHSGGWETQYF.

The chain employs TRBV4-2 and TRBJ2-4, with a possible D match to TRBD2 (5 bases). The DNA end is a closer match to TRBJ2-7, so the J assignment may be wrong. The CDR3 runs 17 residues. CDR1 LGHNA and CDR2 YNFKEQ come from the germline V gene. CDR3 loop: CASSPDLVALGPGEQYF. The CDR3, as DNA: TGTGCCAGCAGCCCAGATCTTGTGGCACTAGGGCCGGGCGAGCAGTACTTC.

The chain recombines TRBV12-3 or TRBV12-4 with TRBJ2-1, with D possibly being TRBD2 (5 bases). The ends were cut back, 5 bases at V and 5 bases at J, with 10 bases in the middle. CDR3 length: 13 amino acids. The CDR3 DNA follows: TGTGCCAGCAGTAATAGCGAGGACAATGAGCAGTTCTTC. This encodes CASSNSEDNEQFF.

This CDR3 reads CASSQTTSLSYEQYF. CDR3 nucleotides: TGCGCCAGCAGCCAAACGACTAGCCTCTCCTACGAGCAGTACTTC. The V gene is TRBV4-1, the J gene TRBJ2-7; 7 bases fit TRBD2. V dropped 2 bases and J dropped 0; count of bases not matched to a gene: 4. This CDR3 is 15 amino acids long. The germline V gene has CDR1 MGHRA and CDR2 YSYEKL.

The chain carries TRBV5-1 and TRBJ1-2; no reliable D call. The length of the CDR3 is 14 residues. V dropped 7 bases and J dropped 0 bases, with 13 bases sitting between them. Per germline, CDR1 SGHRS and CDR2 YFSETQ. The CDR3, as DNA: TGCGCCAGCGCAAAATGGGAACCTAACTATGGCTACACCTTC. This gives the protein CASAKWEPNYGYTF.

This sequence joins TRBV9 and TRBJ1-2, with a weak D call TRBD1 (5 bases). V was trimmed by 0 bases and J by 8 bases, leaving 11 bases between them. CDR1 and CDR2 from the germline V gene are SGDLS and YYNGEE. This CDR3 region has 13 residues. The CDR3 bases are TGTGCCAGCAGCGTAGAAACAGGCCGGGGCTACACCTTC. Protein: CASSVETGRGYTF.

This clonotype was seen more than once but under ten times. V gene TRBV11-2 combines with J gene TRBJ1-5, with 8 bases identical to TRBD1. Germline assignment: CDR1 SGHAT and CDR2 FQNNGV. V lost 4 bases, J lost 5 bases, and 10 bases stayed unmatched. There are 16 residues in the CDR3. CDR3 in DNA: TGTGCCAGCAGCTCTAGGACAGGGAATAGAGATCAGCCCCAGCATTTT. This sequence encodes CASSSRTGNRDQPQHF.

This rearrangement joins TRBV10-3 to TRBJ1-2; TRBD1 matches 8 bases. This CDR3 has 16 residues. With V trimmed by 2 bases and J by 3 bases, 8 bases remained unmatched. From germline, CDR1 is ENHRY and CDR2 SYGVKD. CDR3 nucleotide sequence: TGTGCCATCAGTGAGCCAGGACAGGGAAGTGACTATGGCTACACCTTC. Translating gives CAISEPGQGSDYGYTF.

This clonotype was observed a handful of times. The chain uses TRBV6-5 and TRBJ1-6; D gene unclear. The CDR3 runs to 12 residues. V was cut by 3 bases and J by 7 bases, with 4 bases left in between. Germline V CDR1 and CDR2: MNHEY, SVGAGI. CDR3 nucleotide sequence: TGTGCCAGCAGTTATGGGAATTCACCCCTCCACTTT. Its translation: CASSYGNSPLHF.

The CDR3 DNA is TGTGCCAGCAGCTCCCGACTAGGGGGGAACCAAGAGACCCAGTACTTC. This translates into CASSSRLGGNQETQYF. The chain has TRBV9 and TRBJ2-5; D assignment may be TRBD1 or TRBD2 (6 bases each). From germline, CDR1 is SGDLS and CDR2 YYNGEE. This CDR3 is 16 amino acids long. Trimming stripped 4 bases from V and 0 bases from J, with 16 bases between.

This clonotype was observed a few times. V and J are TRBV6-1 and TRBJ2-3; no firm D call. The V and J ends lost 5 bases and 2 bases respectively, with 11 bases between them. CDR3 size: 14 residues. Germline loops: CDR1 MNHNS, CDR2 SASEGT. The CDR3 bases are TGTGCCAGCAGTCGAGTGGGGAACACAGATACGCAGTATTTT. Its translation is CASSRVGNTDTQYF.

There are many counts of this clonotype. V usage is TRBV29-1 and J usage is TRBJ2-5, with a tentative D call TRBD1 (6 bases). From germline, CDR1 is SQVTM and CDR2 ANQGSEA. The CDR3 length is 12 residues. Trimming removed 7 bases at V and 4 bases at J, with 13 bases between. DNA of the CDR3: TGCAGCGGGTGGACAGAGGGAGAGACCCAGTACTTC. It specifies CSGWTEGETQYF.

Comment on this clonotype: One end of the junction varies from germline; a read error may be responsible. In nucleotides, the CDR3 is TGTGCCGGCAGCCAACGCGGGAGCACAGATACGCAGTATTTT. Its protein product is CAGSQRGSTDTQYF. This rearrangement joins TRBV4-2 to TRBJ2-3; TRBD2 might be the D (5 bases). CDR3 length: 14 residues. Per germline, CDR1 LGHNA and CDR2 YNFKEQ.

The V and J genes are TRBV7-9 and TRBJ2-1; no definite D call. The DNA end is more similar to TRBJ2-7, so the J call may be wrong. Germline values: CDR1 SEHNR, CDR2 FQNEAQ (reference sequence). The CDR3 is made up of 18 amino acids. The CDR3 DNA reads TGTGCCAGCAGCCAACTGGACGGTCGAAGTGGCTCCTACAATGAGCAGTACTTC. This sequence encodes CASSQLDGRSGSYNEQYF.

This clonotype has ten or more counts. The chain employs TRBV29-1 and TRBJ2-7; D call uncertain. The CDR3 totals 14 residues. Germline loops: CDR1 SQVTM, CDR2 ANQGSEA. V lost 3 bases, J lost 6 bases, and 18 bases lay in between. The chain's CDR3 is CSVDSSVGLGEQYF. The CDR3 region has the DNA TGCAGCGTTGACAGCAGCGTTGGTCTAGGCGAGCAGTACTTC.

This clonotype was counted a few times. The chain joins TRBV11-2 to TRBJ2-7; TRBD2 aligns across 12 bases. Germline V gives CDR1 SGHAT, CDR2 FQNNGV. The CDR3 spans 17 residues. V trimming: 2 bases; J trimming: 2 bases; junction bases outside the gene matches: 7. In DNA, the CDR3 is TGTGCCAGCAGCTTACCTCTAGCGGGAGGGCCTCCCTACGAGCAGTACTTC. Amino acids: CASSLPLAGGPPYEQYF.

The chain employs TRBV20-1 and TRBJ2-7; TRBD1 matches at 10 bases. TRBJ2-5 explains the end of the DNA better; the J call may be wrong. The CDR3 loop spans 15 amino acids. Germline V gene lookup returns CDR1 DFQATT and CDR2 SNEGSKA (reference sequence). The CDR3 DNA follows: TGCAGTGCTAGTCTCGACAGGGGGCTTTTGGAGACCCAGTACTTC. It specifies CSASLDRGLLETQYF.

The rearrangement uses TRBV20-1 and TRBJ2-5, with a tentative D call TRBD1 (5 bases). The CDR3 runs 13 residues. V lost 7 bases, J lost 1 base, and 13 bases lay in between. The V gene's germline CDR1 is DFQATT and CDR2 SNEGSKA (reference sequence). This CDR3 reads CSVDSNAQETQYF. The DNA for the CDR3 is TGCAGTGTTGACAGCAACGCCCAAGAGACCCAGTACTTC.

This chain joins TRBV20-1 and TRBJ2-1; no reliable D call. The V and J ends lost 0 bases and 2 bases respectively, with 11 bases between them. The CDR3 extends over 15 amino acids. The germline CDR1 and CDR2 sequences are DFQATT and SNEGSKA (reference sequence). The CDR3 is CSARDRASPYNEQFF. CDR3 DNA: TGCAGTGCTAGAGATCGCGCCAGTCCCTACAATGAGCAGTTCTTC.

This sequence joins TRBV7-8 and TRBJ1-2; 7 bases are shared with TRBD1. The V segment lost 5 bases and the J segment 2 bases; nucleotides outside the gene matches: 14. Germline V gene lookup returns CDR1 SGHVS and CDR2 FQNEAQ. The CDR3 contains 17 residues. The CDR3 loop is CASSPSLPTGLNYGYTF. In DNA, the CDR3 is TGTGCCAGCAGCCCTAGCCTACCGACAGGGTTGAACTATGGCTACACCTTC.

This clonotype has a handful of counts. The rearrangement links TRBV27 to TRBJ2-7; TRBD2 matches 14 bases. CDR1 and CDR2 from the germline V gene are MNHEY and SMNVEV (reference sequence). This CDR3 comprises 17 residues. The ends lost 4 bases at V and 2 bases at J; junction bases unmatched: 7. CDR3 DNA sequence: TGTGCCAGCAGTTACCGCGGGACTAGCGGGAGCACCTACGAGCAGTACTTC. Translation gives CASSYRGTSGSTYEQYF.

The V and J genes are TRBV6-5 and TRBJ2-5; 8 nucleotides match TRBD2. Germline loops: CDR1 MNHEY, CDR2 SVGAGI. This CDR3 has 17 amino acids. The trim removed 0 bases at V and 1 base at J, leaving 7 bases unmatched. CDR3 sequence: CASSYSKTSGFQETQYF. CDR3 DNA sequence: TGTGCCAGCAGTTACTCGAAAACTAGCGGATTCCAAGAGACCCAGTACTTC.

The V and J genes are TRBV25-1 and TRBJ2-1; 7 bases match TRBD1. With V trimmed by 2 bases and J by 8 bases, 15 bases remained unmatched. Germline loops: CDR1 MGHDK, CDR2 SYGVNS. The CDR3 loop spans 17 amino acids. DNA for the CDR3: TGTGCCAGCAGTGAAGTAAGTCTGACAGGGTCAGGCTATGAGCAGTTCTTC. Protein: CASSEVSLTGSGYEQFF.

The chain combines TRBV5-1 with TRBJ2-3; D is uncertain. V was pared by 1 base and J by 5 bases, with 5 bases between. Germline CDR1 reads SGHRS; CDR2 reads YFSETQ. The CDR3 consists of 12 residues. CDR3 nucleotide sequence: TGCGCCAGCAGCTTGCAGCAAGATACGCAGTATTTT. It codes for CASSLQQDTQYF.

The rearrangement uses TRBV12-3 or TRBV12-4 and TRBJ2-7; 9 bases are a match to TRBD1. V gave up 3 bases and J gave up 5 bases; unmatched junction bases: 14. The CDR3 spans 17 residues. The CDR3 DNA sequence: TGTGCCAGCAGTTTTGTATTTTGGGGGACAGGGCCCCACGAGCAGTACTTC. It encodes CASSFVFWGTGPHEQYF.

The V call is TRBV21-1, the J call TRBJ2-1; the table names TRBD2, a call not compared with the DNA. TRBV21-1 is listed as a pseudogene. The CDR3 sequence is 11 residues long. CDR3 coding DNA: TGTGCCAGCAGGGGGAGACCAGAACAGTTCTTC. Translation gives CASRGRPEQFF.

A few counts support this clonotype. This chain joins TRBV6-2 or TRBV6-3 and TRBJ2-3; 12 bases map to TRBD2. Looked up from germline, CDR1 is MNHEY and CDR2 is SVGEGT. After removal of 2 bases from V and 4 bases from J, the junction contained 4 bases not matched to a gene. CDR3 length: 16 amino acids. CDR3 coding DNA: TGTGCCAGCAGTTACCCACTAGCGGGAGGATCAGATACGCAGTATTTT. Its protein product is CASSYPLAGGSDTQYF.

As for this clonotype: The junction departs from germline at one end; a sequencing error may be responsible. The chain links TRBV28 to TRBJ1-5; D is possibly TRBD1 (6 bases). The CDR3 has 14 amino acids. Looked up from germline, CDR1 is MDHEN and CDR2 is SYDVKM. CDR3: CAGSLRGAKQPQHF. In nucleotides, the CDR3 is TGTGCCGGCAGTCTGAGGGGGGCAAAGCAGCCCCAGCATTTT.